This TCR beta chain was captured in a study of T cells in Graves' hyperthyroidism and ophthalmopathy. Study conclusions and caveats: Most expanded thyroid clonotypes above 0.001 recurred in blood.

This clonotype was seen a few times. Antigen: not known. The CDR3 regions of TCR beta were amplified from RNA transcripts. An initial round of RT-PCR targeting the TCR CDR3 relied on the HTBI primer set. MiXCR was run by TCRdb on the multiplex PCR reads, yielding one entry per CDR3 protein. The repertoire consists of approximately 500,000 distinct CDR3 sequences, with 46% occurring once and the leading ten covering around 7.7%. From germline, CDR1 is LGHDT and CDR2 YNNKEL (reference sequence). The CDR3 is 13 residues long. Trimming removed 4 bases from V and 4 bases from J, with 7 bases in between. Stable Graves' hyperthyroidism denoted no ophthalmopathy progression over 18 months. Lactation, pregnancy, other autoimmune disease or uncontrolled infection led to exclusion of patients.

The gene calls are TRBV3-1 and TRBJ1-4, with unresolved D. The sequenced material came from peripheral blood or thyroid tissue (not recorded which). The receptor's source is a woman aged 18-29 years with Graves' hyperthyroidism. The CDR3 DNA reads as TGTGCCAGCAGCCTCGCCTTTAATGAAAAACTGTTTTTT. It specifies CASSLAFNEKLFF.